This T cell receptor beta chain was retrieved from a study of CD4 and CD8 cells across lung adenocarcinoma regions. TCRdb used MiXCR to reprocess the PCR reads, holding one entry per CDR3 protein. The sample lists 3,600 or so distinct CDR3 sequences; around three fifths were seen once. CDR3 length: 16 amino acids. With 6 bases clipped from V and 7 bases from J, the junction kept 15 bases outside the gene matches. Germline CDR1 is MNHNS and CDR2 is SASEGT. Localized lung adenocarcinoma, a non-small cell lung cancer, affected the donors. The J gene is TRBJ2-1, the V gene TRBV6-1, with 7 bases aligning to TRBD2. The specimen sequenced was CD4+ T cells from the margin of a lung tumor. This clonotype was obtained from a male donor with lung adenocarcinoma. The CD4 and CD8 labels of this study may be unreliable. The CDR3 DNA reads as TGTGCCAGCAGGGGGGGAGAGAGCGGGAAGGGAAATGAGCAGTTCTTC. This codes for CASRGGESGKGNEQFF.